This T cell receptor (beta chain) came from a study of blood T cells in healthy people across ages. For the second PCR, which ran for about 7 to 11 cycles, a sample-barcoded 5' primer and a J-beta primer mix were used. TCRdb processed the 5' RACE reads anew with MiXCR; each CDR3 protein has one entry. The table shows fewer than 2 million distinct CDR3 sequences, with about two fifths occurring only once. V lost 0 bases and J lost 5; bases outside the gene matches: 2. CDR1 is SGDLS and CDR2 is YYNGEE in the germline V gene. The CDR3 is 15 amino acids. This receptor was identified in a human donor in good health. The chain combines TRBV9 with TRBJ2-3; 11 nucleotides line up with TRBD1. Sequencing input: blood. In DNA, the CDR3 is TGTGCCAGCAGCGTAGGGACAGGGGGCAGAGATACGCAGTATTTT. It is translated as CASSVGTGGRDTQYF.